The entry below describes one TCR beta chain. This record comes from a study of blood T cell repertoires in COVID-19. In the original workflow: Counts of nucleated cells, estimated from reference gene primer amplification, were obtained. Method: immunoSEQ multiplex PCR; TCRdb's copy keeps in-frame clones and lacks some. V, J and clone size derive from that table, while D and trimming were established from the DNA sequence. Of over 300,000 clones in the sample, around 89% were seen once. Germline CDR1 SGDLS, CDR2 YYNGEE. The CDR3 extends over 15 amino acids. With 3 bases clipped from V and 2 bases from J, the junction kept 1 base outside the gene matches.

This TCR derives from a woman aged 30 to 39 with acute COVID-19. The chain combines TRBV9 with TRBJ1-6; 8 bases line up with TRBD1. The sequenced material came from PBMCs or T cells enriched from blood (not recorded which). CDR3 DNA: TGTGCCAGCAGCGCACAGGGGGCCTATAATTCACCCCTCCACTTT. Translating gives CASSAQGAYNSPLHF.